Below are 29 T cell receptor beta chains sequenced from a single sample in a study of cytomegalovirus exposure and HLA in healthy donors listed by TCRdb under 2017. The library was prepared using the immunoSEQ multiplex PCR assay. This immuneACCESS table, as held by TCRdb, lists in-frame sequences with V and J called but not all clones. Of the missing ones, under half trace to an unresolved V gene in checked studies; the others have no known cause. This sample has about 200,000 clones in its table, and 80% to 90% of those were observed once. The ten most abundant clones make up around 1.3% of the sample. The sample taken for sequencing was PBMCs. These receptor sequences come from a woman between 25 and 40 years old in good health and CMV-seronegative.

In DNA, the CDR3 is TGTGCCAGCAGCCCGCCGCGGGGACAGGGGAACTATGGCTACACCTTC. This sequence encodes CASSPPRGQGNYGYTF. The rearrangement joins TRBV5-4 to TRBJ1-2; 10 nucleotides match TRBD1. The V gene end was trimmed by 4 bases and the J gene end by 2 bases; junction bases not matched to a gene: 8. The CDR3 covers 16 residues. Germline V lookup: CDR1 SGHNT, CDR2 YYREEE (reference sequence).

The count of this clone is one. The V gene is TRBV4-1, the J gene TRBJ2-7; 9 bases match TRBD2. CDR1 and CDR2 (germline): MGHRA, YSYEKL. The CDR3 totals 16 residues. J was trimmed by 9 bases and V by 0 bases; bases with no gene match: 12. For the CDR3, the DNA is TGCGCCAGCAGCCAAGATAGCGGGGGCCTGGGTTTTGGGCAGTACTTC. It yields the protein CASSQDSGGLGFGQYF.

The chain links TRBV6-5 to TRBJ2-7; 8 bases match TRBD2. Germline V CDR1 and CDR2: MNHEY, SVGAGI. V trimming: 2 bases; J trimming: 7 bases; junction bases outside the gene matches: 4. The CDR3 sequence is 13 residues long. The chain's CDR3 is CASSYPASGEQYF. The CDR3 region has the DNA TGTGCCAGCAGTTACCCGGCTAGCGGGGAGCAGTACTTC.

The chain is built from TRBV30 and TRBJ2-3, with 8 bases identical to TRBD2. The trim removed 2 bases at V and 5 bases at J, leaving 6 bases unmatched. CDR3 length: 14 residues. Germline V gene sequence: CDR1 GTSNPN, CDR2 SVGIG (reference sequence). The CDR3 region is CAWSPGSGGDTQYF. As DNA, the CDR3 is TGTGCCTGGAGTCCTGGGAGCGGGGGAGATACGCAGTATTTT.

This chain connects TRBV6-5 to TRBJ1-3; D is undetermined. Germline assignment: CDR1 MNHEY and CDR2 SVGAGI. Trimming shortened V by 4 bases and J by 4 bases, and 17 bases separated the two germline ends. The CDR3 loop spans 16 amino acids. CDR3 sequence reads: CASSFSLVGAGNTIYF. CDR3 bases: TGTGCCAGCAGTTTCAGCTTAGTGGGAGCGGGAAACACCATATATTTT.

V and J are TRBV4-1 and TRBJ1-1; D call uncertain. Germline CDR1 is MGHRA and CDR2 is YSYEKL. The CDR3 runs to 13 residues. V was pared by 0 bases and J by 7 bases, with 9 bases between. CDR3 nucleotides: TGCGCCAGCAGCCAAGAAAGAGAGAATGAAGCTTTCTTT. It is translated as CASSQERENEAFF.

The chain combines TRBV27 with TRBJ2-7, with 12 bases fitting TRBD1. J was trimmed by 5 bases and V by 0 bases; bases with no gene match: 2. Germline V CDR1 and CDR2: MNHEY, SMNVEV (reference sequence). This CDR3 has 15 residues. The CDR3 nucleotides read TGTGCCAGCAGTTTATCGGGACAGGGGGCACACGAGCAGTACTTC. Residues: CASSLSGQGAHEQYF.

The chain employs TRBV19 and TRBJ1-3; a possible D gene is TRBD1 (6 bases). This CDR3 is 15 amino acids long. Looked up from germline, CDR1 is LNHDA and CDR2 is SQIVND (reference sequence). CDR3 nucleotide sequence: TGTGACTTAAGAGTACAGGGCAGATCTGGAAACACCATATATTTT. Its translation: CDLRVQGRSGNTIYF. Supplemented by reference TRBV19 and TRBJ1-3, the full variable domain reads DGGITQSPKYLFRKEGQNVTLSCEQNLNHDAMYWYRQDPGQGLRLIYYSQIVNDFQKGDIAEGYSVSREKKESFPLTVTSAQKNPTAFYLCDLRVQGRSGNTIYFGEGSWLTVV.

This clone occurred once. The J gene is TRBJ1-5, the V gene TRBV6-1; TRBD1 might be the D (5 bases). The V gene lost 4 bases and the J gene lost 3 bases, with 10 bases spanning the gap. CDR3 length: 14 amino acids. Germline CDR1 MNHNS, CDR2 SASEGT. CDR3 in amino acids: CASSVDRDNQPQHF. The CDR3 DNA sequence: TGTGCCAGCAGTGTAGACAGAGACAATCAGCCCCAGCATTTT.

This chain joins TRBV5-6 and TRBJ1-5, with D maybe TRBD1 (5 bases). Germline-derived CDR1 and CDR2 are SGHDT and YYEEEE. With 4 bases removed from V and 6 bases from J, the gap between germline ends came to 11 bases. The CDR3 totals 13 residues. This CDR3 reads CASSQIDSQPQHF. The CDR3 DNA is TGTGCCAGCAGCCAAATAGACAGTCAGCCCCAGCATTTT.

This chain links TRBV7-3 with TRBJ2-2; possibly TRBD2 for D (5 bases). Trimming shortened V by 1 base and J by 1 base, and 10 bases separated the two germline ends. CDR3 length equals 16 residues. From germline, CDR1 is SGHTA and CDR2 FQGTGA. The CDR3 nucleotides read TGTGCCAGCAGCTTAAACCCGAGGGTGAACACCGGGGAGCTGTTTTTT. It encodes CASSLNPRVNTGELFF.

The V and J genes are TRBV7-3 and TRBJ1-3; D gene uncertain. CDR1 and CDR2 from the germline V gene are SGHTA and FQGTGA. Trimming took 5 bases from V and 5 from J, leaving 10 bases between them. The CDR3 is 13 amino acids. The CDR3 coding sequence is TGTGCCAGCAGCCCAACCGAGCGAAACACCATATATTTT. This encodes CASSPTERNTIYF.

This clone was recorded many times. The chain couples TRBV4-1 to TRBJ2-7; no reliable D call. CDR3 length: 15 amino acids. V lost 1 base, J lost 0 bases, and 10 bases lay in between. The germline V gene encodes CDR1 MGHRA and CDR2 YSYEKL. This CDR3 is CASSQASDTSYEQYF. In DNA, the CDR3 is TGCGCCAGCAGCCAAGCCTCAGACACCTCCTACGAGCAGTACTTC.

A few counts support this clone. The chain joins TRBV7-7 to TRBJ2-3; D call uncertain. Germline V gene lookup returns CDR1 SSHAT and CDR2 FNYEAQ (reference sequence). Trimming took off 5 bases at V and 6 bases at J, with 12 bases between the two ends. This CDR3 comprises 13 residues. The CDR3 spells CASSPLGPDTQYF. DNA for the CDR3: TGTGCCAGCAGCCCTCTAGGCCCGGATACGCAGTATTTT.

The CDR3 protein is CASSLRRGASSYEQYF. The CDR3 DNA reads as TGTGCCAGCAGCCTGAGACGGGGGGCGAGTTCCTACGAGCAGTACTTC. The chain links TRBV5-8 to TRBJ2-7; a weak D match, TRBD2 (7 bases). The CDR3 is 16 residues long. Germline V gene data show CDR1 as SGHTS and CDR2 as YDEGEE. Trimming took 4 bases from V and 1 from J, leaving 18 bases between them.

This clone was observed a single time. The gene calls are TRBV6-1 and TRBJ2-7; D might be TRBD1 (6 bases). Trimming shortened V by 3 bases and J by 2 bases, and 14 bases separated the two germline ends. The CDR3 is 15 amino acids. Germline V gives CDR1 MNHNS, CDR2 SASEGT. The CDR3 here is CASSELTGPTYEQYF. The CDR3, as DNA: TGTGCCAGCAGTGAGCTCACAGGGCCCACCTACGAGCAGTACTTC.

The V call is TRBV5-1, the J call TRBJ1-4, with D unresolved. The CDR3 runs 15 residues. V shed 2 bases and J shed 4 bases, with 12 bases lying between them. CDR1 and CDR2 (germline): SGHRS, YFSETQ. The CDR3 DNA follows: TGCGCCAGCAGCTTTGGGCCAGGCGTTAATGAAAAACTGTTTTTT. This encodes CASSFGPGVNEKLFF.

This clone was counted once. The V and J genes are TRBV11-3 and TRBJ2-2; unclear D gene. Trimming took 1 base from V and 4 from J, leaving 16 bases between them. The CDR3 loop spans 17 amino acids. CDR1 and CDR2 (germline): SGHNT, YENEEA. The CDR3 DNA sequence: TGTGCCAGCAGCTTAGCCACCAGAAGTCCGGGCACCGGGGAGCTGTTTTTT. Translated, it gives CASSLATRSPGTGELFF. The full variable domain, rest sourced from reference TRBV11-3 and TRBJ2-2, is EAGVVQSPRYKIIEKKQPVAFWCNPISGHNTLYWYLQNLGQGPELLIRYENEEAVDDSQLPKDRFSAERLKGVDSTLKIQPAELGDSAVYLCASSLATRSPGTGELFFGEGSRLTVL.

This chain uses TRBV6-5 with TRBJ1-2; 8 positions match TRBD1. The CDR3 length is 15 residues. V gave up 0 bases and J gave up 4 bases; unmatched junction bases: 4. Germline loops: CDR1 MNHEY, CDR2 SVGAGI. The CDR3 loop is CASSYSGQGRYGYTF. The CDR3, as DNA: TGTGCCAGCAGTTACTCTGGACAGGGACGCTATGGCTACACCTTC.

The rearrangement joins TRBV7-9 to TRBJ1-1, with 9 bases fitting TRBD1. This CDR3 is 13 amino acids long. Losses at the gene ends were 6 bases for V and 8 bases for J; bases not matched to a gene: 7. CDR1 SEHNR and CDR2 FQNEAQ come from the germline V gene (reference sequence). In DNA form, the CDR3 reads TGTGCCAGCAGGTTCACAGGGGGCTGGGAAGCTTTCTTT. It is translated as CASRFTGGWEAFF. Full variable domain (remainder filled in from reference TRBV7-9 and TRBJ1-1): DTGVSQNPRHKITKRGQNVTFRCDPISEHNRLYWYRQTLGQGPEFLTYFQNEAQLEKSRLLSDRFSAERPKGSFSTLEIQRTEQGDSAMYLCASRFTGGWEAFFGQGTRLTVV.

The rearrangement links TRBV6-9 to TRBJ2-5, with 7 bases aligning to TRBD1. CDR3 length equals 12 residues. V was clipped by 9 bases and J by 8 bases; unmatched bases: 9. From germline, CDR1 is MNHGY and CDR2 SVAAGI. CDR3 in amino acids: CAREGQSGTQYF. CDR3 nucleotides: TGTGCCAGAGAGGGACAGTCCGGAACCCAGTACTTC.

J is TRBJ1-2 and V is TRBV6-6, with D maybe TRBD1 (6 bases). Germline V CDR1 and CDR2: MNHNY, SVGAGI (reference sequence). The CDR3 has 13 residues. V was clipped by 5 bases and J by 4 bases, with 11 bases between them. The CDR3 sequence is CASSPQTGYGYTF. In DNA form, the CDR3 reads TGTGCCAGCAGTCCCCAGACAGGCTATGGCTACACCTTC.

The chain joins TRBV27 to TRBJ2-7; 7 positions match TRBD2. J gave up 1 base and V 7 bases, and 7 bases lay outside the gene matches. Germline V gives CDR1 MNHEY, CDR2 SMNVEV (reference sequence). The CDR3 is 14 amino acids. The CDR3: CASNPSGGSYEQYF. The CDR3 region has the DNA TGTGCCAGCAACCCATCGGGGGGTTCCTACGAGCAGTACTTC.

This chain joins TRBV9 and TRBJ2-5; the match to TRBD2 covers 7 bases. Germline V gene data show CDR1 as SGDLS and CDR2 as YYNGEE. This CDR3 is 13 amino acids long. The V segment lost 4 bases and the J segment 5 bases; nucleotides outside the gene matches: 5. In nucleotides, the CDR3 is TGTGCCAGCAGCTCGGGGGGTTTGGAGACCCAGTACTTC. As protein: CASSSGGLETQYF. The full variable domain, in which reference TRBV9 and TRBJ2-5 provide the parts outside the CDR3, is DSGVTQTPKHLITATGQRVTLRCSPRSGDLSVYWYQQSLDQGLQFLIQYYNGEERAKGNILERFSAQQFPDLHSELNLSSLELGDSALYFCASSSGGLETQYFGPGTRLLVL.

The rearrangement joins TRBV5-1 to TRBJ1-3, with D maybe TRBD1 (6 bases). V was cut by 0 bases and J by 8 bases, with 15 bases left in between. This CDR3 has 15 residues. Germline V lookup: CDR1 SGHRS, CDR2 YFSETQ. DNA of the CDR3: TGCGCCAGCAGCTTGGCGTCCGGGACAACCTACACCATATATTTT. Translation gives CASSLASGTTYTIYF.

The chain couples TRBV5-1 to TRBJ2-2, with 8 positions matching TRBD2. After removal of 0 bases from V and 3 bases from J, the junction contained 4 bases not matched to a gene. The CDR3 totals 16 residues. Germline V gene data show CDR1 as SGHRS and CDR2 as YFSETQ. CDR3 protein: CASSLVPGGDTGELFF. In DNA form, the CDR3 reads TGCGCCAGCAGCTTGGTTCCCGGGGGGGACACCGGGGAGCTGTTTTTT.

J is TRBJ1-2 and V is TRBV30; D call uncertain. The length of the CDR3 is 13 residues. Germline assignment: CDR1 GTSNPN and CDR2 SVGIG (reference sequence). V was cut by 2 bases and J by 0 bases, with 7 bases left in between. DNA for the CDR3: TGTGCCTGGAGTATTCAAACTAACTATGGCTACACCTTC. Its translation: CAWSIQTNYGYTF.

The J gene is TRBJ1-4, the V gene TRBV9; 8 positions match TRBD1. Trimming removed 0 bases from V and 7 bases from J; junction bases left unmatched: 5. The CDR3 contains 15 residues. The germline CDR1 and CDR2 sequences are SGDLS and YYNGEE. The CDR3 coding sequence is TGTGCCAGCAGCGTAGCTACAGGGGGAGGTGAAAAACTGTTTTTT. Its protein product is CASSVATGGGEKLFF.

The chain uses TRBV30 and TRBJ2-7; a weak D match, TRBD1 (6 bases). CDR1 is GTSNPN, CDR2 SVGIG, per germline (reference sequence). This CDR3 region has 13 residues. The germline V and J ends were trimmed by 0 bases and 7 bases, with 13 bases remaining between them. The CDR3 DNA sequence: TGTGCCTGGAGTGTTCGGGTAGGGGGAGAGCAGTACTTC. Residues: CAWSVRVGGEQYF.